Described below is a single T cell receptor (beta chain) sequence and its context. Germline CDR1 reads LGHNA; CDR2 reads YSLEER. V was pared by 0 bases and J by 6 bases, with 6 bases between. The CDR3 consists of 13 residues. This record belongs to a study of technical replicates of blood from a handful of donors. Clones were read by immunoSEQ multiplex PCR, and TCRdb kept only the in-frame ones, dropping some. The table has 56,000 or so clones, around 93% seen once. The specimen was PBMCs. The receptor was isolated from a human donor in good health. Some clones in this sample may be carry-over from other donors' samples. This chain links TRBV4-3 with TRBJ1-5; D gene ambiguous. CDR3: CASSQDRLQPQHF. DNA of the CDR3: TGCGCCAGCAGCCAAGACAGGCTTCAGCCCCAGCATTTT.